This T cell receptor beta chain was obtained from a study of healthy donors' naive CD4 and CD8 T cells (dated by TCRdb to about 2015). Concerning the study at large: The donors were selected to cover three age groups of six people each (20-25, 40-50 and 60-70 years), had a mean age of nearly 45, and were half female. For TCR alpha, a new primer set was designed to cover all functional IMGT alpha gene variants, and all other steps followed the beta-chain workflow. To check how TCR variation relates to lineage commitment, the researchers sequenced rearranged TCR alpha and beta chains taken from naive CD4+ and CD8+ T cells. The peripheral blood mononuclear cells came from 15 to 20 individuals who were healthy and unrelated. Donors were HLA-typed by sequencing at HLA-A, -B, -C, -DRB1, -DQB1 and -DPB1 using the SBTexcellerator protocol, an ABI3130xl analyzer and SBTengine software. Points the paper makes about the study in general: V genes, J genes and CDR3 charge together appeared to explain roughly 14% of CD4/CD8 propensity variance, in a largely additive manner. Alpha and beta chains were sequenced in bulk and could not be paired, so combined chain effects were not evaluated. Naive CD4+ and CD8+ cells reportedly showed biased usage of most V and J gene segments, and this bias was consistent across donors and independent of HLA genotype. Possible repertoire bias arising from homeostatic proliferation of naive T cells was not directly addressed. In both chains, CD4+ lineage was associated with a positively charged CDR3, and CD8+ lineage was associated with a negatively charged CDR3.

Sequenced on a 454 GS FLX Titanium. TCR libraries were built from 450 to 600 ng of total RNA with a previously published linear amplification protocol. Sequencing was performed on the Roche/454 Genome Sequencer with Titanium chemistry. The paper's processing steps were these. Roughly 78,000 rearranged TCR alpha transcripts were sequenced from about five of the healthy donors. Unique TCR clonotypes were defined by the CDR3 junction under IMGT nomenclature, and duplicate transcripts were removed. Using logistic regression in R 2.13.0, the researchers modeled CD4 versus CD8 status as a function of V and J genes, with an adjustment for donor effects and a Bonferroni correction for multiple testing. Using fastp trimming at Q25 and MiXCR clonotype assembly, TCRdb reanalyzed the public sequencing data and kept in-frame beta chains. Entries are consolidated by CDR3 protein sequence, retaining the most common genes and DNA. The V and J calls shown here were made by TCRdb, not taken from the authors' results. The sample records 200,000 or so distinct CDR3 sequences, about 76% of which are singletons. Of the sample, less than 2.5% falls within the top ten clones.

Relative to germline, V is 3 bases shorter and J is 1 base shorter, with 12 bases between their ends. The CDR3 runs 16 amino acids, cysteine and phenylalanine included. The CDR3 DNA has 48 bases and is translated from base 1. The germline V gene supplies CDR1 LGHNA and CDR2 YSLEER. Cells with a CD4+CD8-CD45RO-CD45RA+ profile were isolated by FACS and defined as naive CD4+ T cells, and those with a CD8+CD4-CD45RA+CD27bright profile were defined as naive CD8+ T cells. The antibodies used for sorting targeted CD4 (RPA-T4), CD8 (SK1), CD27 (O323), CD45RA (HI100) and CD45RO (UCHL1). Worth noting for this clonotype: Its antigen is unknown. Base qualities were left out, and no much larger clone turns up one base away.

The sequence derives from a pool of human donors in good health; the sample pools cells from several healthy donors. The source material was naive CD4+ and CD8+ T cells sorted from blood, pooled from several donors. This sample's cell subset or site label indicates: FACS-sorted naive CD4+ (CD45RO-CD45RA+) and naive CD8+ (CD45RA+CD27bright) T cells. This receptor chain uses TRBV4-3 and TRBJ2-2; the D segment cannot be called with confidence. The nucleotides read TGCGCCAGCAGCCAGGGCTCCGGCTGGAACACCGGGGAGCTGTTTTTT. This gives the protein CASSQGSGWNTGELFF.